The source of this T cell receptor beta chain is a study of cytomegalovirus exposure and HLA in healthy donors. 13 Jbeta primers and 60 Vbeta primers were used for the PCR. This table comes from immunoSEQ multiplex PCR, and its TCRdb copy is limited to in-frame clones, with some not included. The sample includes about 130,000 clones. CDR3 length: 13 residues. The germline CDR1 and CDR2 sequences are MRHNA and SNTAGT. V was cut by 3 bases and J by 8 bases, with 8 bases left in between. The study, taken as a whole, reports: By a later analysis, the bulk of CMV-associated TCR beta chains appeared HLA-restricted.

A note on this clone: Its specificity is not known.

The clonotype comes from a woman aged 55-69 years in good health and CMV-seronegative. Sequenced sample: PBMCs. The chain recombines TRBV6-4 with TRBJ1-6; D ambiguous. The CDR3 sequence is CASSEETYSPLHF. The CDR3 DNA is TGTGCCAGCAGTGAAGAGACTTATTCACCCCTCCACTTT.